This T cell receptor (beta chain) stems from a study of a mutant IDH1 vaccine in newly diagnosed glioma. Indicated time point: week 47, end of study. It was 300 ug of mutant IDH1 20-mer peptide that made up each vaccine dose, given with topical imiquimod. The protocol was immunoSEQ multiplex PCR, while the TCRdb copy is restricted to in-frame clones and leaves out a portion. The table has just over 60,000 clones, over 80% seen once; the top ten hold roughly 4%. V dropped 0 bases and J dropped 7 bases, with 10 bases sitting between them. The CDR3 consists of 14 residues. Germline assignment: CDR1 SNHLY and CDR2 FYNNEI. A remark on this clone: Its antigen is undetermined.

Here the sequenced sample was PBMCs, taken from a glioma patient whose treatment included an IDH1 peptide vaccine. The TCR comes from a man under 40 with glioma. This chain connects TRBV2 to TRBJ1-5; weak D call: TRBD1 (6 bases). CDR3: CASSEAGQGQPQHF. The CDR3 DNA reads TGTGCCAGCAGTGAAGCAGGCCAGGGGCAGCCCCAGCATTTT.